The rows below give T cell receptor beta chains drawn from one sample of a study of blood T cell repertoires in COVID-19. Method: immunoSEQ multiplex PCR; TCRdb's copy keeps in-frame clones and lacks some. In the table there are around 260,000 clones, more than 75% of which are singletons. The sample taken for sequencing was peripheral blood. The source is a man aged 40-50 years who had recovered from COVID-19. Each CDR3 is given with its conserved first and last residue. The D gene is left open where the match is weak. Only some rows state a clone size, as once, few, many or a class for expanded clones.

size	V	D	J	DNA	CDR3
-	TRBV5-1	TRBD2	TRBJ2-2	TGCGCCAGCAGCTTCACTAGCGGGGGGAGGAACACCGGGGAGCTGTTTTTT	CASSFTSGGRNTGELFF
-	TRBV2	-	TRBJ1-2	TGTGCCAGCAAGATGACAGGATCATCTGGCTACACCTTC	CASKMTGSSGYTF
-	TRBV15	-	TRBJ1-2	TGTGCCACCAGCAGATCGGGGGGCGGGAAGGGCTACACCTTC	CATSRSGGGKGYTF
-	TRBV7-2	-	TRBJ2-3	TGTGCCAGCAGCTTAGCAGGACGGGGTGCAGATACGCAGTATTTT	CASSLAGRGADTQYF
-	TRBV3-1/TRBV3-2	-	TRBJ2-7	TGTGCCAGCAGCCCTCTAGGCGAGCAGTACTTC	CASSPLGEQYF
once	TRBV3-1/TRBV3-2	TRBD2	TRBJ2-7	TGTGCCAGCAGCCAAGGGGGACTAGGGGCCGGGCCCCCCTACGAGCAGTACTTC	CASSQGGLGAGPPYEQYF
-	TRBV24-1	TRBD1	TRBJ1-2	TGTGCCACCAGTGACCCTCGACAGGGGGGGGGCTACACCTTC	CATSDPRQGGGYTF
-	TRBV9	-	TRBJ2-1	TGTGCCAGCAGCGCCCCTAGGCGACACAATGAGCAGTTCTTC	CASSAPRRHNEQFF
-	TRBV2	-	TRBJ2-1	TGTGCCAGCACCTCCTACACGAGCGGAGAGCAGTTCTTC	CASTSYTSGEQFF
-	TRBV11-2	TRBD2	TRBJ2-1	TGTGCCAGCAGCTCACCGAGGGGCCCGCCTAGCGGGGGTTCGAATGAGCAGTTCTTC	CASSSPRGPPSGGSNEQFF
-	TRBV7-9	TRBD1	TRBJ2-7	TGTGCCAGCAGCTCACAGGGGAACTCCTACGAGCAGTACTTC	CASSSQGNSYEQYF
-	TRBV28	-	TRBJ1-2	TGTGCCAGCAGTACAGGATTCGGCTACACCTTC	CASSTGFGYTF
-	TRBV2	TRBD2	TRBJ2-3	TGTGCCAGCACACTAGCGGCAGATACGCAGTATTTT	CASTLAADTQYF
-	TRBV7-2	TRBD2	TRBJ2-3	TGTGCCAGCAGCTCCTCCGGGACTACCTATCCCGGGGATACGCAGTATTTT	CASSSSGTTYPGDTQYF
-	TRBV2	TRBD1	TRBJ2-1	TGTGCCAGCAGTGAAGAAGGGACAGCCTACAATGAGCAGTTCTTC	CASSEEGTAYNEQFF
-	TRBV7-9	-	TRBJ1-1	TGTGCCAGCCTGTGGGGGGGGAACACTGAAGCTTTCTTT	CASLWGGNTEAFF
-	TRBV3-1/TRBV3-2	-	TRBJ1-1	TGTGCCAGCAGCCGGGCGCAGGTGAACACTGAAGCTTTCTTT	CASSRAQVNTEAFF
-	TRBV5-1	TRBD1	TRBJ2-5	TGCGCCAGCAGCCAGGACAGGGGAAGTTTTACCCAGTACTTC	CASSQDRGSFTQYF
-	TRBV5-6	TRBD1	TRBJ2-3	TGTGCCAGCAGCTTTCTGCCGGGACAGAGCACAGATACGCAGTATTTT	CASSFLPGQSTDTQYF
-	TRBV5-1	-	TRBJ1-1	TGCGCCAGCAGCTTGGCCAACAAGAACACTGAAGCTTTCTTT	CASSLANKNTEAFF
-	TRBV6-4	TRBD1	TRBJ2-7	TGTGCCAGCAGTTGTGGGGACAGTCAGAGCTCCTACGAGCAGTACTTC	CASSCGDSQSSYEQYF
-	TRBV3-1/TRBV3-2	-	TRBJ2-1	TGTGCCAGCAGCCAAGATCCGACTTCCGAGCAGTTCTTC	CASSQDPTSEQFF
-	TRBV10-3	TRBD1	TRBJ2-5	TGTGCCATCAGTACCGGGACAGGTGCTCAAGAGACCCAGTACTTC	CAISTGTGAQETQYF
-	TRBV4-2	-	TRBJ1-1	TGTGCCAGCAGCCAAGATCCGGGTTCACTTTCTTCCACTGAAGCTTTCTTT	CASSQDPGSLSSTEAFF
-	TRBV29-1	-	TRBJ2-7	TGCAGCGTTGGTCTGTCCTACGAGCAGTACTTC	CSVGLSYEQYF
-	TRBV12-5	-	TRBJ2-3	TGTGCTAGTTCTATCTCAGATACGCAGTATTTT	CASSISDTQYF
-	TRBV12-3/TRBV12-4	-	TRBJ2-1	TGTGCCAGCAGAAAGACAGGTTCCAATGAGCAGTTCTTC	CASRKTGSNEQFF
-	TRBV7-9	-	TRBJ2-2	TGTGCCAGCAGCTTCCCCGGGAGTGGAACCGGGGAGCTGTTTTTT	CASSFPGSGTGELFF
-	TRBV30	-	TRBJ2-3	TGTGCCTGGAGTGTGTGGCAGGGTTACACAGATACGCAGTATTTT	CAWSVWQGYTDTQYF
-	TRBV25-1	-	TRBJ1-2	TGTGCCAGCAGTAGGGACTGGGGGGAAGCTCATAGTGGCTACACCTTC	CASSRDWGEAHSGYTF
-	TRBV7-2	TRBD1	TRBJ1-2	TGTGCCAGCAGCCCAAGGACAGGGTACTATCGCTATGGCTACACCTTC	CASSPRTGYYRYGYTF
-	TRBV29-1	-	TRBJ1-1	TGCAGCGTTGACCGGCCCTCTCCAGGGGTGTCCACTGAAGCTTTCTTT	CSVDRPSPGVSTEAFF
-	TRBV12-3/TRBV12-4	-	TRBJ1-1	TGTGCCAGCAGGACAGGCCCGAACACTGAAGCTTTCTTT	CASRTGPNTEAFF
-	TRBV5-1	TRBD1	TRBJ1-4	TGCGCCAGCAGCTTGGAGGGACAGGGTGGAAAACTGTTTTTT	CASSLEGQGGKLFF
-	TRBV5-1	TRBD1	TRBJ1-2	TGCGCCAGCAGCGGGACAGGGGTGTTCCCCGATGGCTACACCTTC	CASSGTGVFPDGYTF
-	TRBV15	-	TRBJ1-2	TGTGCCACCAGCAGAGATGTCGGGGGTCCTAACTATGGCTACACCTTC	CATSRDVGGPNYGYTF
-	TRBV12-3/TRBV12-4	-	TRBJ1-2	TGTGCCAGCAGTTTAGGCAGAAACTATGGCTACACCTTC	CASSLGRNYGYTF
-	TRBV5-1	-	TRBJ2-2	TGCGCCAGCAGCTTCGACTACAACACCGGGGAGCTGTTTTTT	CASSFDYNTGELFF
once	TRBV25-1	TRBD2	TRBJ2-5	TGTGCCAGCAGCTCGGGGGGGATCCAAGAGACCCAGTACTTC	CASSSGGIQETQYF